The 18 T cell receptor beta chains in this list originate from one sample, sequenced in a study of blood T cell repertoires in COVID-19. Some clones are missing from TCRdb's copy, which holds only in-frame ones; the method was immunoSEQ multiplex PCR. The sample records a few hundred thousand clones, around 87% being singletons. The sample taken for sequencing was PBMCs or T cells enriched from blood (not recorded which). The receptor set was obtained from a man aged 35-49 years in a cohort exposed to, infected with or recovered from COVID-19 (not recorded which).

The chain recombines TRBV28 with TRBJ1-5; D might be TRBD1 (6 bases). Looked up from germline, CDR1 is MDHEN and CDR2 is SYDVKM. V was clipped by 7 bases and J by 0 bases, with 13 bases between them. CDR3 size: 15 residues. The CDR3 sequence: CASNKGTNSNQPQHF. CDR3 bases: TGTGCCAGCAATAAAGGGACAAATAGCAATCAGCCCCAGCATTTT.

The chain combines TRBV6-1 with TRBJ1-2, with TRBD1 matching over 10 bases. V shed 2 bases and J 5 bases; nucleotides not matched to a gene: 2. Per the germline V gene, CDR1 is MNHNS and CDR2 is SASEGT. This CDR3 comprises 14 residues. The CDR3 DNA follows: TGTGCCAGCAGTGAAACGGACAGGGGGTATGGCTACACCTTC. It encodes CASSETDRGYGYTF.

The chain combines TRBV19 with TRBJ1-1; TRBD1 agrees at 7 bases. Germline trimming cut 10 bases from V and 3 bases from J; bases unmatched to any gene: 8. Per germline, CDR1 LNHDA and CDR2 SQIVND (reference sequence). CDR3 length equals 13 residues. The CDR3 is CAKPGGLYTEAFF. The DNA for the CDR3 is TGTGCCAAGCCAGGGGGGCTATACACTGAAGCTTTCTTT. The complete variable domain, with remaining parts taken from reference TRBV19 and TRBJ1-1, reads DGGITQSPKYLFRKEGQNVTLSCEQNLNHDAMYWYRQDPGQGLRLIYYSQIVNDFQKGDIAEGYSVSREKKESFPLTVTSAQKNPTAFYLCAKPGGLYTEAFFGQGTRLTVV.

The chain is built from TRBV10-3 and TRBJ2-3, with D possibly TRBD1 on 6 matching bases. Looked up from germline, CDR1 is ENHRY and CDR2 is SYGVKD. The CDR3 is made up of 14 amino acids. The V and J ends lost 4 bases and 4 bases respectively, with 12 bases between them. Here the CDR3 DNA reads TGTGCCATCAGTGGAACCACAGGGCCAGATACGCAGTATTTT. Its protein is CAISGTTGPDTQYF.

This clone was counted a single time. The V call is TRBV29-1, the J call TRBJ2-1; 13 bases are a match to TRBD2. Trimming at V came to 1 base and at J to 9 bases, leaving 9 bases not matched to a gene. CDR3 length: 16 amino acids. From germline, CDR1 is SQVTM and CDR2 ANQGSEA. The CDR3 DNA reads as TGCAGCGTTGAAGGCGGGACTAGCGGGATTCCGGGTGAGCAGTTCTTC. It yields the protein CSVEGGTSGIPGEQFF.

For this clone: Other DNA sequences in the same sample also yield this CDR3. V is TRBV5-1 and J is TRBJ1-4; TRBD1 matches 7 bases. The V segment lost 4 bases and the J segment 1 base; nucleotides outside the gene matches: 4. The CDR3 covers 15 residues. The germline V gene has CDR1 SGHRS and CDR2 YFSETQ. The CDR3 is CASSPRTGTNEKLFF. The CDR3 nucleotides read TGCGCCAGCAGCCCCCGGACAGGAACTAATGAAAAACTGTTTTTT.

The chain employs TRBV7-2 and TRBJ1-5; possible D gene TRBD1, 5 bases. CDR3 length: 13 residues. CDR1 is SGHTA and CDR2 is FQGNSA in the germline V gene. V lost 4 bases, J lost 4 bases, and 8 bases lay in between. DNA for the CDR3: TGTGCCAGCAGCTCGACAGTAAATCAGCCCCAGCATTTT. This sequence encodes CASSSTVNQPQHF.

V gene TRBV11-2 combines with J gene TRBJ1-2, with a weak D call TRBD1 (5 bases). Trimming took off 1 base at V and 0 bases at J, with 6 bases between the two ends. Germline CDR1 and CDR2: SGHAT and FQNNGV. The CDR3 covers 14 residues. CDR3 protein: CASSLGGANYGYTF. CDR3 nucleotides: TGTGCCAGCAGCTTAGGGGGGGCTAACTATGGCTACACCTTC.

This chain uses TRBV6-5 with TRBJ1-1; D is ambiguous. Trimming cost V 0 bases and J 1 base, with 9 bases left between them. CDR3 length equals 15 residues. The germline V gene encodes CDR1 MNHEY and CDR2 SVGAGI. Written as DNA, the CDR3 is TGTGCCAGCAGTTACTCTGTACACACGAACACTGAAGCTTTCTTT. Its translation: CASSYSVHTNTEAFF.

The chain is built from TRBV28 and TRBJ1-6, with D possibly TRBD1 on 5 matching bases. The CDR3 loop spans 14 amino acids. Germline V gene data show CDR1 as MDHEN and CDR2 as SYDVKM. Trimming shortened V by 6 bases and J by 8 bases, and 14 bases separated the two germline ends. This chain's CDR3 is CASSLWGGHSPLHF. The CDR3 nucleotides are TGTGCCAGCAGCCTTTGGGGCGGTCATTCACCCCTCCACTTT.

This chain joins TRBV7-8 and TRBJ2-3, with 11 bases lining up with TRBD2. There are 15 residues in the CDR3. With V trimmed by 4 bases and J by 4 bases, 4 bases remained unmatched. From germline, CDR1 is SGHVS and CDR2 FQNEAQ. This CDR3 is CASSSIAGGPDTQYF. The CDR3 nucleotides are TGTGCCAGCAGCTCGATAGCGGGAGGGCCAGATACGCAGTATTTT.

The chain is built from TRBV4-2 and TRBJ2-7, with 7 bases lining up with TRBD2. J lost 6 bases, V lost 0 bases, and 5 bases had no gene match. Germline values: CDR1 LGHNA, CDR2 YNFKEQ. This CDR3 is built from 14 residues. The DNA for the CDR3 is TGTGCCAGCAGCCAAGATTTAGGGACTATCGAGCAGTACTTC. Translated, it gives CASSQDLGTIEQYF.

As concerns this clone: Other DNA variants within this sample encode the same CDR3. The chain carries TRBV7-6 and TRBJ1-1, with TRBD1 as a possible D gene (6 bases). Germline-derived CDR1 and CDR2 are SGHVS and FNYEAQ. The CDR3 has 15 amino acids. Trimming took 2 bases from V and 0 from J, leaving 10 bases between them. The CDR3 nucleotides read TGTGCCAGCAGCTTATCGCAGGGGTTGAACACTGAAGCTTTCTTT. Its protein product is CASSLSQGLNTEAFF.

V usage is TRBV7-8 and J usage is TRBJ2-7, with 7 bases lining up with TRBD2. Germline loops: CDR1 SGHVS, CDR2 FQNEAQ. The junction had 13 bases not matched to a gene; V was cut back by 5 bases and J by 3 bases. The length of the CDR3 is 16 residues. The CDR3 DNA follows: TGTGCCAGCAGCCTAGGGGTCCAGCGGGATTTCTACGAGCAGTACTTC. This gives the protein CASSLGVQRDFYEQYF.

The V gene is TRBV13, the J gene TRBJ1-4, with D uncertain. V lost 2 bases to trimming and J lost 10 bases, with 8 bases between them. In germline, CDR1 is PRHDT, CDR2 FYEKMQ (reference sequence). The CDR3 is 12 residues long. The CDR3 coding sequence is TGTGCCAGCAGCTTAACTAGCGGAAAACTGTTTTTT. Translation gives CASSLTSGKLFF. The full variable domain, rest sourced from reference TRBV13 and TRBJ1-4, is AAGVIQSPRHLIKEKRETATLKCYPIPRHDTVYWYQQGPGQDPQFLISFYEKMQSDKGSIPDRFSAQQFSDYHSELNMSSLELGDSALYFCASSLTSGKLFFGSGTQLSVL.

The chain has TRBV11-2 and TRBJ1-6; perhaps TRBD1 as D (5 bases). The V end lost 5 bases, the J end lost 5 bases, and 13 bases lay between the germline ends. Per germline, CDR1 SGHAT and CDR2 FQNNGV. The CDR3 loop spans 15 amino acids. CDR3 residues: CASSPGGGNNSPLHF. The CDR3 DNA reads as TGTGCCAGCAGCCCAGGCGGGGGGAATAATTCACCCCTCCACTTT.

The CDR3: CASSLRSRETGHSYNEQFF. In nucleotides, the CDR3 is TGTGCCAGCAGCTTAAGGAGTAGAGAGACAGGACATTCCTACAATGAGCAGTTCTTC. This sequence joins TRBV7-9 and TRBJ2-1, with D perhaps matching TRBD1 (6 bases). Germline lookup yields CDR1 SEHNR and CDR2 FQNEAQ (reference sequence). The CDR3 spans 19 residues. V lost 2 bases and J 1 base, leaving 21 bases between the germline ends.

The J gene is TRBJ2-2, the V gene TRBV28; 8 bases fit TRBD1. The CDR3 runs 14 residues. V was clipped by 6 bases and J by 6 bases; unmatched bases: 6. The germline V gene has CDR1 MDHEN and CDR2 SYDVKM. The CDR3 DNA reads TGTGCCAGCAGGCAGGGGGCAGGGGCCGGGGAGCTGTTTTTT. Amino acid sequence: CASRQGAGAGELFF. The complete variable domain, with remaining parts taken from reference TRBV28 and TRBJ2-2, reads DVKVTQSSRYLVKRTGEKVFLECVQDMDHENMFWYRQDPGLGLRLIYFSYDVKMKEKGDIPEGYSVSREKKERFSLILESASTNQTSMYLCASRQGAGAGELFFGEGSRLTVL.